This record concerns one T cell receptor beta chain sequence. Each gene name is a mouse one. The read terminates 1 residue before the CDR3 end, so the remaining end is supplied by the germline J gene. The table came from immunoSEQ multiplex PCR; TCRdb's copy has only in-frame clones and leaves some out. The sample yields some 22,000 clones, about 70% seen once. Germline loops: CDR1 SGHDT, CDR2 FRDEAV. This CDR3 comprises 15 residues. The V and J ends lost 0 bases and 8 bases, in that order; junction bases with no gene match: 5. This entry comes from a study of tissue T cells after allogeneic stem cell transplantation.

What was sequenced was blood. The V call is TRBV14, the J call TRBJ2-1, with TRBD1 matching 10 bases. This TCR was recovered from a female BALB/c mouse in good health. MHC haplotype here: H2-d. CDR3 sequence: CASSFFRDRGPEQFF. The CDR3 DNA, read in part, is TGTGCCAGCAGTTTCTTCCGGGACAGGGGTCCTGAGCAGTTC.